This section outlines one T cell receptor (beta chain) sequence together with its context. Its specificity is unknown. Germline V gene sequence: CDR1 SGHTS, CDR2 YDEGEE. The CDR3 runs 14 residues. V gave up 7 bases and J gave up 3 bases, with 13 bases separating them. The record originates from a study of CD4+ T cells in melanoma. Findings and caveats of the study: Reportedly, melanoma neoantigen-specific CD4+ T cells showed varied differentiation states. A reported correlation linked neoantigen-specific CD4+ T cells to CD8+, macrophage and B cell function.

Generated by immunoSEQ multiplex PCR, the TCRdb table keeps only in-frame clones and is missing some. Here the sample spans 4,500 to 6,500 clones, 64% being singletons. The genes are TRBV5-8 and TRBJ1-4, with D perhaps matching TRBD1 (5 bases). What was sequenced was cells from a culture (not recorded whether cultured in vitro). This sequence originates from a human donor with melanoma. The CDR3 sequence: CASGLGTANEKLFF. CDR3 coding DNA: TGTGCCAGCGGCCTCGGGACGGCTAATGAAAAACTGTTTTTT.